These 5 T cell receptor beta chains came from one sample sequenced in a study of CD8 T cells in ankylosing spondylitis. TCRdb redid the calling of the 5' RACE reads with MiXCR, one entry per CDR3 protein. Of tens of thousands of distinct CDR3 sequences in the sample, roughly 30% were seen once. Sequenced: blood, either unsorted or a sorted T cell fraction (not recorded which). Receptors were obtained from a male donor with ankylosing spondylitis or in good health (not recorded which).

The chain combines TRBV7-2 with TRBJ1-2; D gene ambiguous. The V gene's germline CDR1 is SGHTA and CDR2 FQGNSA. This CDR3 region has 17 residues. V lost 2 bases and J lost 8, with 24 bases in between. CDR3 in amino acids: CASSLLGFMGRLGGYTF. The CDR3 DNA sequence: TGTGCCAGCAGCTTATTAGGGTTTATGGGCCGCCTAGGGGGCTACACCTTC.

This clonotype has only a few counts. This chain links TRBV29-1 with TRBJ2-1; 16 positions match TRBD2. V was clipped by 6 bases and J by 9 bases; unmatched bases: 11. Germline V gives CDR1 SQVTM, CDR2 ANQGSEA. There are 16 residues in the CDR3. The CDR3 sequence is CSVTGTSGRAGGEQFF. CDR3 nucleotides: TGCAGCGTCACCGGGACTAGCGGGAGGGCCGGAGGTGAGCAGTTCTTC.

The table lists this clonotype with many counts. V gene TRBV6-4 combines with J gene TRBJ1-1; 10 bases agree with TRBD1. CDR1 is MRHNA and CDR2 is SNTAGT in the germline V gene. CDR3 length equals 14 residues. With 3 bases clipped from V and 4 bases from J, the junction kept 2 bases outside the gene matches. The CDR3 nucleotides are TGTGCCAGCAGTGAGAGACAGGGGGCCACTGAAGCTTTCTTT. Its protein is CASSERQGATEAFF.

CDR3 protein: CASSVGETWYQETQYF. The DNA of the CDR3 is TGTGCCAGCAGCGTAGGGGAAACTTGGTACCAAGAGACCCAGTACTTC. This rearrangement joins TRBV9 to TRBJ2-5; D remains unclear. The V end lost 0 bases, the J end lost 0 bases, and 12 bases lay between the germline ends. The CDR3 sequence is 16 residues long. The germline gives CDR1 SGDLS, CDR2 YYNGEE.

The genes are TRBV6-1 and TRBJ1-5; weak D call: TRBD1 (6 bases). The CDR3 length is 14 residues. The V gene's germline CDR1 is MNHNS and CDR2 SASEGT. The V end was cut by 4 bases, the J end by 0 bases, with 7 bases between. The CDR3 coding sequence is TGTGCCAGCAGTGGGGACATTAGCAATCAGCCCCAGCATTTT. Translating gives CASSGDISNQPQHF.